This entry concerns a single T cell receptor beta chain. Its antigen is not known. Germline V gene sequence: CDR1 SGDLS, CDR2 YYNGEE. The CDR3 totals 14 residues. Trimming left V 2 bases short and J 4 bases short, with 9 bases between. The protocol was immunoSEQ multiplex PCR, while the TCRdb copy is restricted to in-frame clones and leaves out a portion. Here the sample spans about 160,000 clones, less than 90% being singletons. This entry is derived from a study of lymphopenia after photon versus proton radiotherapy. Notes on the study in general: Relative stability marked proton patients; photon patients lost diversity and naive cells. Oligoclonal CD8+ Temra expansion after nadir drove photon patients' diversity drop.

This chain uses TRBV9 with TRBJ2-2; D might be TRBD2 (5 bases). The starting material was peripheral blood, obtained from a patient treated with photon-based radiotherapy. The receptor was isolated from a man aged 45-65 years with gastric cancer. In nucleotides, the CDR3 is TGTGCCAGCAGCGTGCGGACTTTCACCGGGGAGCTGTTTTTT. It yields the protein CASSVRTFTGELFF.